This T cell receptor (beta chain) stems from a study of blood T cell repertoires in COVID-19. Study-level information: Both acute and convalescent COVID-19 samples were obtained from the United States, Italy and Spain. Sources were T cells, B-cell-depleted T cells, or PBMCs; the material itself was cDNA or gDNA.

The authors' processing: Amplified reference gene primers provided the basis for estimating nucleated cell counts. Assay: immunoSEQ multiplex PCR; the TCRdb copy retains only in-frame clones and omits some. The V and J calls and the clone size are those of that table, but D and trimming were determined from the DNA. Among 190,000 or so clones listed, around 80% were seen once. V was clipped by 3 bases and J by 5 bases, with 13 bases between them. CDR1 is SGHTA, CDR2 FQGNSA, per germline. This CDR3 comprises 14 residues. The receptor was derived from a woman older than 75 with active or convalescent COVID-19. Sequencing used peripheral blood. The chain recombines TRBV7-2 with TRBJ2-5, with D possibly TRBD2 on 5 matching bases. CDR3 in DNA: TGTGCCAGCAGCTTTCCAGGACGAGGGGAGACCCAGTACTTC. It encodes CASSFPGRGETQYF.